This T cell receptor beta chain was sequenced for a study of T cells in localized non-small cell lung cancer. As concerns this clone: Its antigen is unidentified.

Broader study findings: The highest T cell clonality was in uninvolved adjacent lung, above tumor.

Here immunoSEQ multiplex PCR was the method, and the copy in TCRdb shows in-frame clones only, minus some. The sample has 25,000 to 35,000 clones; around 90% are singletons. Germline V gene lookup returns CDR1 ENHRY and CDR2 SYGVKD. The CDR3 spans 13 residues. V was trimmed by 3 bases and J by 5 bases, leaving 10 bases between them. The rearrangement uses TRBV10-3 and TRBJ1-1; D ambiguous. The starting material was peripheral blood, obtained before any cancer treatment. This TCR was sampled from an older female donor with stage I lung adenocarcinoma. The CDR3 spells CAISDREGTEAFF. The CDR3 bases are TGTGCCATCAGTGATAGGGAAGGGACTGAAGCTTTCTTT.